Listed below are T cell receptor beta chains from one sample, sequenced in a study of blood T cell repertoires in COVID-19. Clones were sequenced by immunoSEQ multiplex PCR, and TCRdb holds only the in-frame ones, with some missing. The data show approximately 220,000 clones, about nine tenths seen once. The sequencing input was PBMCs or T cells enriched from blood (not recorded which). Receptors were obtained from a woman in her 30s with acute COVID-19. Both conserved end residues are part of each CDR3. The D gene is left open where the match is weak. The size field is filled for only some rows; it gives once, few, many or a size class.

j_call clone_size v_call d_call cdr3_aa cdr3_nt
TRBJ2-3 once TRBV19 TRBD2 CASSLGLAGGHHTQYF TGTGCCAGTAGTTTGGGACTAGCGGGGGGGCACCATACGCAGTATTTT
TRBJ1-5 - TRBV7-9 TRBD1 CASSPGTGGFAGNQPQHF TGTGCCAGCAGCCCCGGGACAGGAGGCTTCGCGGGCAATCAGCCCCAGCATTTT
TRBJ1-1 - TRBV12-5 TRBD1 CASGGARQGWEAFF TGTGCTAGTGGGGGGGCCCGACAGGGCTGGGAAGCTTTCTTT
TRBJ2-7 - TRBV10-3 TRBD1 CAISADEGQGIYEQYF TGTGCCATCAGTGCTGACGAGGGACAGGGGATCTACGAGCAGTACTTC
TRBJ1-1 - TRBV7-2 - CASSLPGGAEAFF TGTGCCAGCAGCTTACCGGGAGGAGCTGAAGCTTTCTTT
TRBJ1-1 once TRBV5-1 - CASSLVGEDTEAFF TGCGCCAGCAGCTTGGTCGGGGAAGACACTGAAGCTTTCTTT
TRBJ1-1 - TRBV5-1 - CASSSGASNTEAFF TGCGCCAGCAGCTCAGGGGCCTCGAACACTGAAGCTTTCTTT
TRBJ1-3 few TRBV6-6 - CASSMDNTGNTIYF TGTGCCAGCAGTATGGACAACACCGGAAACACCATATATTTT
TRBJ1-1 - TRBV29-1 - CSAQGGNTEAFF TGCAGCGCACAAGGAGGGAACACTGAAGCTTTCTTT
TRBJ2-1 once TRBV12-5 TRBD1 CATGTGGNVNEQFF TGTGCTACCGGCACAGGGGGAAACGTCAATGAGCAGTTCTTC
TRBJ1-1 - TRBV7-9 TRBD1 CASRLDTGVTEAFF TGTGCCAGCCGTCTTGATACAGGGGTGACTGAAGCTTTCTTT
TRBJ1-3 - TRBV2 - CASRDTGNTIYF TGTGCCAGCAGGGATACAGGGAACACCATATATTTT
TRBJ1-2 - TRBV4-1 TRBD1 CASSQEPFDRDYGYTF TGCGCCAGCAGCCAAGAGCCTTTCGACAGGGACTATGGCTACACCTTC
TRBJ2-5 - TRBV5-4 - CASSLDQGQETQYF TGTGCCAGCAGCTTGGACCAGGGCCAAGAGACCCAGTACTTC
TRBJ1-1 - TRBV7-6 - CASSLAARGGFTEAFF TGTGCCAGCAGCTTAGCGGCTCGGGGGGGTTTTACTGAAGCTTTCTTT
TRBJ1-1 - TRBV5-1 - CASLSGDMNTEAFF TGCGCCAGTCTCTCCGGGGATATGAACACTGAAGCTTTCTTT
TRBJ1-4 - TRBV5-5 - CASSLATGGLANEKLFF TGTGCCAGCAGCTTGGCTACCGGGGGGCTGGCTAATGAAAAACTGTTTTTT
TRBJ1-5 few TRBV16 TRBD1 CASSSDQGAQHF TGTGCCAGCAGTTCCGATCAGGGGGCCCAGCATTTT
TRBJ1-1 - TRBV5-1 - CASSRGMGGAFF TGCGCCAGCAGCCGGGGGATGGGGGGAGCTTTCTTT
TRBJ1-1 - TRBV5-1 - CASSRGNTEAFF TGCGCCAGCAGCCGAGGGAACACTGAAGCTTTCTTT
TRBJ1-6 - TRBV14 - CASSRPGYSPLHF TGTGCCAGCAGCCGACCGGGTTACTCACCCCTCCACTTT
TRBJ1-2 - TRBV15 - CATSRDRQLDGYTF TGTGCCACCAGCAGAGATCGACAGCTAGATGGCTACACCTTC
TRBJ1-2 - TRBV5-1 TRBD1 CASSWGTGDYGYTF TGCGCCAGCAGCTGGGGGACAGGGGACTATGGCTACACCTTC
TRBJ1-6 - TRBV7-7 - CASSPPISSYNSPLHF TGTGCTAGCAGCCCACCCATTAGCTCCTATAATTCACCCCTCCACTTT
TRBJ1-3 - TRBV7-6 - CASSPDSSKLSGNTIYF TGTGCCAGCAGCCCGGACAGTTCGAAACTCTCTGGAAACACCATATATTTT
TRBJ1-6 once TRBV28 TRBD1 CASRTGEGVFGNSPLHF TGTGCCAGCAGGACAGGGGAAGGCGTATTTGGTAATTCACCCCTCCACTTT
TRBJ1-5 - TRBV2 - CASSTDLAGPYQPQHF TGTGCCAGTTCGACCGACCTCGCAGGGCCTTATCAGCCCCAGCATTTT
TRBJ2-1 - TRBV27 TRBD2 CASSPVAGDYNEQFF TGTGCCAGCAGTCCCGTAGCGGGGGACTACAATGAGCAGTTCTTC
TRBJ2-1 - TRBV5-1 - CASSFGGAYNEQFF TGCGCCAGCAGCTTCGGCGGGGCTTACAATGAGCAGTTCTTC
TRBJ2-5 - TRBV10-2 - CASIPHPGLRQETQYF TGCGCCAGCATCCCCCATCCGGGACTGCGCCAAGAGACCCAGTACTTC
TRBJ1-1 - TRBV10-3 TRBD1 CAIGTGLTEAFF TGTGCCATCGGGACAGGGCTCACTGAAGCTTTCTTT
TRBJ2-5 - TRBV6-4 TRBD2 CASSAGTSGDVETQYF TGTGCCAGCAGTGCGGGGACTAGCGGGGACGTAGAGACCCAGTACTTC
TRBJ2-7 - TRBV7-9 TRBD1 CASSLVGTGQGHF TGTGCCAGCAGCTTAGTTGGTACCGGACAGGGCCACTTC
TRBJ1-2 - TRBV4-3 - CASSHSRGDYGYTF TGCGCCAGCAGCCATAGTAGGGGTGACTATGGCTACACCTTC
TRBJ1-1 - TRBV19 - CASQGVTEAFF TGTGCCAGTCAAGGGGTAACTGAAGCTTTCTTT
TRBJ1-1 - TRBV12-5 - CASGQVRTGDTEAFF TGTGCTAGTGGCCAGGTACGAACAGGCGACACTGAAGCTTTCTTT
TRBJ2-5 - TRBV29-1 - CSVPDTGGTQYF TGCAGCGTTCCGGACACCGGGGGGACCCAGTACTTC
TRBJ2-1 once TRBV5-4 TRBD1 CASSPSGTGSYNEQFF TGTGCCAGCAGCCCGTCCGGGACAGGGTCCTACAATGAGCAGTTCTTC
TRBJ1-4 - TRBV6-5 - CASRNRAYEKLFF TGTGCCAGCAGGAACAGAGCTTATGAAAAACTGTTTTTT
TRBJ2-1 - TRBV9 TRBD2 CASSVIAGGYNEQFF TGTGCCAGCAGCGTCATAGCGGGGGGATACAATGAGCAGTTCTTC
TRBJ1-1 - TRBV7-8 - CASSLAVGHNTEAFF TGTGCCAGCAGCTTAGCGGTAGGACATAACACTGAAGCTTTCTTT
TRBJ2-3 - TRBV5-1 - CASSTGREASTDTQYF TGCGCCAGCAGCACCGGTAGGGAGGCAAGCACAGATACGCAGTATTTT